A single sample gave rise to the 3 T cell receptor beta chains below, sequenced in a study of shared clonotypes between healthy human individuals. Profiled with immunoSEQ multiplex PCR; TCRdb holds only in-frame clones, not every one. This table holds about 1.1 million clones, approximately 77% found once. Sequencing used memory CD4+ T cells from PBMCs. Subset indicated: CD45RA-negative fraction. Every receptor here comes from a man between 18 and 29 years old in good health. Some clones in this sample may be carry-over from other donors' samples.

This rearrangement joins TRBV5-1 to TRBJ2-5; 16 bases align to TRBD2. The CDR3 has 17 residues. After removal of 9 bases from V and 9 bases from J, the junction contained 17 bases not matched to a gene. Germline V CDR1 and CDR2: SGHRS, YFSETQ. This CDR3 reads CATSDGGLAGGLLSQYF. CDR3 bases: TGCGCCACCTCCGACGGGGGACTAGCGGGAGGGCTCCTCTCCCAGTACTTC.

This sequence joins TRBV5-6 and TRBJ2-2; 8 positions match TRBD1. Germline V CDR1 and CDR2: SGHDT, YYEEEE. J was trimmed by 3 bases and V by 3 bases; bases with no gene match: 4. This CDR3 has 15 residues. The CDR3 region is CASSWGTGDTGELFF. CDR3 in DNA: TGTGCCAGCAGCTGGGGGACAGGAGACACCGGGGAGCTGTTTTTT.

Turning to this clone: The sample has other DNA sequences that encode this CDR3 too. J is TRBJ2-7 and V is TRBV7-9; D unresolved. Germline V gives CDR1 SEHNR, CDR2 FQNEAQ (reference sequence). The CDR3 covers 11 residues. The germline V and J ends were trimmed by 5 bases and 3 bases, with 5 bases remaining between them. CDR3 coding DNA: TGTGCCAGCAGCCCGAACTACGAGCAGTACTTC. It specifies CASSPNYEQYF.